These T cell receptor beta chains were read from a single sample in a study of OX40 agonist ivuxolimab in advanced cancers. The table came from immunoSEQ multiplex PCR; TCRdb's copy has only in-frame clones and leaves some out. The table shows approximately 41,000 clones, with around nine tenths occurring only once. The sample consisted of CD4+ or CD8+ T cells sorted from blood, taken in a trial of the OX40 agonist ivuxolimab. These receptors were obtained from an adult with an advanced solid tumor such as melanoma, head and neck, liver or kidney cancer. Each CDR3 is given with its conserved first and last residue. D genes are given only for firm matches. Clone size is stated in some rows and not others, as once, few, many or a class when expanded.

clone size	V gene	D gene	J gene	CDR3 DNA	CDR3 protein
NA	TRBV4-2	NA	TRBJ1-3	TGTGCCAGCAGCCAAGAGGATCGCTCTGGAAACACCATATATTTT	CASSQEDRSGNTIYF
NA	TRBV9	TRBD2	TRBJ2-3	TGTGCCAGCAGCGTAGCTGTAGCGGGGTATGGAGATACGCAGTATTTT	CASSVAVAGYGDTQYF
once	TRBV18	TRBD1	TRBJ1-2	TGTGCCAGCTCACCAGTTCCTCGACAGGGGGCGGATGGCTACACCTTC	CASSPVPRQGADGYTF
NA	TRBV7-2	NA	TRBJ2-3	TGTGCCAGCAGCTTAGGGTGGGGGGATACGCAGTATTTT	CASSLGWGDTQYF
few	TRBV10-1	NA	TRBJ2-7	TGCGCCAGCAGTGAGCAGTACTTC	CASSEQYF
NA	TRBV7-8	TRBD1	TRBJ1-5	TGTGCCAGCAGCTTAAGTATGACAGGGGGTTATCAGCCCCAGCATTTT	CASSLSMTGGYQPQHF
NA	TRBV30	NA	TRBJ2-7	TGTGCCTGGAGTAGGGCCTACGAGCAGTACTTC	CAWSRAYEQYF
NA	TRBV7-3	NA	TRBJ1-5	TGTGCCAGCAGTCGCCCCCTACAGGGTAATCATCTTCAGCCCCAGCATTTT	CASSRPLQGNHLQPQHF
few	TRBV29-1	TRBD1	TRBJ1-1	TGCAGCGTGGCGGGACAGGGGAACACTGAAGCTTTCTTT	CSVAGQGNTEAFF
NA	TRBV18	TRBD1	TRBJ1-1	TGTGCCAGCTCACCACGAAGCTCAGGGGGCCTGAACACTGAAGCTTTCTTT	CASSPRSSGGLNTEAFF
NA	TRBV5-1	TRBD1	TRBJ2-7	TGCGCCAGCAGCCGAGGGATGGGGGACAGGGGCCTCTACGAGCAGTACTTC	CASSRGMGDRGLYEQYF
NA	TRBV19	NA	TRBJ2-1	TGTGCCAGTATGAGGGCCACGATTGACAATGAGCAGTTCTTC	CASMRATIDNEQFF
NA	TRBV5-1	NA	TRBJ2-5	TGCGCCAGCAGCTTGGGGTCAACTCCTCAAGAGACCCAGTACTTC	CASSLGSTPQETQYF
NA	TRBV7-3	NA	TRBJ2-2	TGTGCCAGCAGGCGACCGGGCAACACCGGGGAGCTGTTTTTT	CASRRPGNTGELFF